This TCR beta chain was sequenced during a study of long-term antiretroviral therapy in people with HIV. General study points: Upon ART, diversity increased but remained lower than transplant donor controls. The repertoire was dominated at all time points by clones expanded before ART.

This clone was observed a handful of times. The antigen remains undetermined. The run of the v3.0 immunoSEQ assay was at survey level. The repertoire was sequenced with immunoSEQ multiplex PCR; TCRdb's copy has only in-frame clones and lacks some. The sample contains fewer than 30,000 clones, about 80% of which appear only once. The CDR3 covers 14 residues. The V gene end was trimmed by 0 bases and the J gene end by 7 bases; junction bases not matched to a gene: 3. Germline values: CDR1 KGHSH, CDR2 LQKENI. The chain joins TRBV18 to TRBJ2-1; the match to TRBD1 covers 7 bases. The receptor was derived from a woman younger than 45 with HIV. Sequencing was performed on unsorted PBMCs, taken 1.1 years before starting antiretroviral therapy. The CDR3 reads CASSPPTGKNEQFF. In nucleotides, the CDR3 is TGTGCCAGCTCACCACCGACAGGGAAAAATGAGCAGTTCTTC.